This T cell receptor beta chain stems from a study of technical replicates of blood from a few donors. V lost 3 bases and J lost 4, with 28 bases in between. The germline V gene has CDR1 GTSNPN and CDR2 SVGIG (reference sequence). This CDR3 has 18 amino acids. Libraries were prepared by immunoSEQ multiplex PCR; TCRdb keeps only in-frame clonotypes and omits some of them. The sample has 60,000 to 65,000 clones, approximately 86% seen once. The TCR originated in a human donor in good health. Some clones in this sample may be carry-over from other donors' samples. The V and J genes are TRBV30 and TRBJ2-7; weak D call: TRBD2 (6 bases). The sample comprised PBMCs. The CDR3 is CAWRPTFRSTRLGYEQYF. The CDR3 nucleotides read TGTGCCTGGAGACCTACCTTTCGTTCAACAAGACTAGGATACGAGCAGTACTTC.